These 15 T cell receptor beta chains came from one sample sequenced in a study of CD8+ T cells in alopecia areata. As for treatment: oral pan-JAK inhibitor, 5-10 mg twice daily. Extracted RNA was reverse transcribed, and the resulting cDNA served as sequencing template. Sequencing was performed with immunoSEQ multiplex PCR; in TCRdb, only in-frame clones are kept and a portion is missing. The sample shows roughly 220,000 clones, more than 55% of them seen only once. This sample comprised CD4+ T cells sorted from blood, obtained at week 44, from a patient treated with tofacitinib. These receptors were taken from a human donor with alopecia areata.

The V call is TRBV27, the J call TRBJ1-5; 9 nucleotides match TRBD1. Trimming took 2 bases from V and 6 from J; bases not matched to a gene: 5. Looked up from germline, CDR1 is MNHEY and CDR2 is SMNVEV (reference sequence). CDR3 size: 15 residues. Here the CDR3 DNA reads TGTGCCAGCAGTTTACGGTTGGACAGGGGTCAGCCCCAGCATTTT. It specifies CASSLRLDRGQPQHF.

The rearrangement links TRBV11-3 to TRBJ2-3; 7 nucleotides match TRBD2. The CDR3 is made up of 14 amino acids. In germline, CDR1 is SGHNT, CDR2 YENEEA. Unmatched junction bases numbered 3, after V lost 6 bases and J lost 0 bases. In nucleotides, the CDR3 is TGTGCCAGCAGGCGGGGGTCTAGCACAGATACGCAGTATTTT. Protein: CASRRGSSTDTQYF.

The chain combines TRBV20-1 with TRBJ2-3; D uncertain. V lost 3 bases to trimming and J lost 6 bases, with 7 bases between them. From germline, CDR1 is DFQATT and CDR2 SNEGSKA (reference sequence). This CDR3 has 11 amino acids. The CDR3 DNA follows: TGCAGTGCTAGTCCGGTTGATACGCAGTATTTT. Protein sequence: CSASPVDTQYF.

In its sample, this clone was seen once. The chain links TRBV29-1 to TRBJ1-1; D is unresolved. From germline, CDR1 is SQVTM and CDR2 ANQGSEA. V lost 7 bases and J lost 3, with 15 bases in between. This CDR3 spans 13 amino acids. This CDR3 is CSGRTGQDTEAFF. The CDR3 DNA sequence: TGCAGCGGGCGCACCGGGCAGGACACTGAAGCTTTCTTT.

The chain carries TRBV28 and TRBJ1-2; 12 nucleotides agree with TRBD1. The germline gives CDR1 MDHEN, CDR2 SYDVKM. There are 15 residues in the CDR3. J was trimmed by 7 bases and V by 2 bases; bases with no gene match: 5. The CDR3 loop is CASSLPGQGAFGYTF. The CDR3 coding sequence is TGTGCCAGCAGTTTACCGGGACAGGGGGCATTTGGCTACACCTTC.

This clone showed up just a few times. This sequence joins TRBV6-1 and TRBJ2-3; D not resolved. The V gene's germline CDR1 is MNHNS and CDR2 SASEGT. The germline V and J ends were trimmed by 2 bases and 0 bases, with 12 bases remaining between them. The CDR3 loop spans 16 amino acids. Written as DNA, the CDR3 is TGTGCCAGCAGTGAACGAGGCGCGGTGAGCACAGATACGCAGTATTTT. The encoded protein is CASSERGAVSTDTQYF.

The chain uses TRBV25-1 and TRBJ1-2; D unresolved. V lost 3 bases, J lost 7 bases, and 9 bases lay in between. There are 12 residues in the CDR3. The germline V gene has CDR1 MGHDK and CDR2 SYGVNS. DNA for the CDR3: TGTGCCAGCAGTGATCTGAGTTTTGGCTACACCTTC. Translation gives CASSDLSFGYTF.

This clone was counted a single time. The V call is TRBV7-9, the J call TRBJ1-1; no firm D call. Looked up from germline, CDR1 is SEHNR and CDR2 is FQNEAQ (reference sequence). The V end lost 0 bases, the J end lost 1 base, and 6 bases lay between the germline ends. CDR3 size: 14 residues. The CDR3 DNA reads as TGTGCCAGCAGCTTAGCCCGGGGGAACACTGAAGCTTTCTTT. Translated: CASSLARGNTEAFF.

The rearrangement uses TRBV2 and TRBJ1-1, with TRBD1 matching 12 bases. The germline V gene encodes CDR1 SNHLY and CDR2 FYNNEI. V trimming: 6 bases; J trimming: 11 bases; junction bases outside the gene matches: 4. The CDR3 length is 12 residues. The CDR3 loop reads CASRGQGARAFF. The CDR3 DNA reads as TGTGCCAGCAGGGGACAGGGGGCGAGGGCTTTCTTT.

The chain employs TRBV7-2 and TRBJ1-4; D may be TRBD1 (6 bases). In germline, CDR1 is SGHTA, CDR2 FQGNSA. Trimming left V 1 base short and J 14 bases short, with 8 bases between. The CDR3 totals 11 residues. The CDR3: CASSLDRVLFF. The CDR3 region has the DNA TGTGCCAGCAGCTTAGACAGGGTTCTGTTTTTT.

J is TRBJ2-5 and V is TRBV5-1, with D perhaps matching TRBD1 (5 bases). The germline CDR1 and CDR2 sequences are SGHRS and YFSETQ. V lost 6 bases and J lost 3, with 18 bases in between. The CDR3 consists of 15 residues. The CDR3 is CASTRGVQGEETQYF. The CDR3 DNA reads TGCGCCAGCACTAGGGGCGTTCAAGGGGAAGAGACCCAGTACTTC. Looking up the rest from reference TRBV5-1 and TRBJ2-5 gives the full variable domain: KAGVTQTPRYLIKTRGQQVTLSCSPISGHRSVSWYQQTPGQGLQFLFEYFSETQRNKGNFPGRFSGRQFSNSRSEMNVSTLELGDSALYLCASTRGVQGEETQYFGPGTRLLVL.

This clone was seen just once. The gene calls are TRBV2 and TRBJ2-2; 8 bases match TRBD1. The CDR3 spans 15 residues. Germline V lookup: CDR1 SNHLY, CDR2 FYNNEI. V shed 7 bases, J shed 5 bases, and the junction held 9 bases outside the gene matches. CDR3 coding DNA: TGTGCCAGCACCACAGGGGGTCGGTGGACCGGGGAGCTGTTTTTT. It yields the protein CASTTGGRWTGELFF.

J is TRBJ2-1 and V is TRBV29-1; TRBD2 matches at 7 bases. Germline CDR1 SQVTM, CDR2 ANQGSEA. This CDR3 is built from 13 residues. Trimming cost V 0 bases and J 9 bases; bases outside gene matches: 5. In DNA form, the CDR3 reads TGCAGCGTTGAAGACAGACTAGCTCGTGAGCAGTTCTTC. Protein sequence: CSVEDRLAREQFF.

The chain employs TRBV5-4 and TRBJ1-6, with a weak D call TRBD1 (5 bases). V dropped 4 bases and J dropped 6 bases, with 17 bases sitting between them. The CDR3 sequence is 16 residues long. Germline V lookup: CDR1 SGHNT, CDR2 YYREEE (reference sequence). DNA of the CDR3: TGTGCCAGCAGCCGCGGGACCCCCGGAGGTAATTCACCCCTCCACTTT. Translated: CASSRGTPGGNSPLHF.

The gene calls are TRBV6-1 and TRBJ1-5; the D gene is possibly TRBD1 (5 bases). V was trimmed by 7 bases and J by 0 bases, leaving 13 bases between them. The CDR3 contains 15 residues. Germline-derived CDR1 and CDR2 are MNHNS and SASEGT. CDR3 protein: CASNSEGYSNQPQHF. The CDR3 region has the DNA TGTGCCAGCAACTCAGAGGGGTATAGCAATCAGCCCCAGCATTTT.